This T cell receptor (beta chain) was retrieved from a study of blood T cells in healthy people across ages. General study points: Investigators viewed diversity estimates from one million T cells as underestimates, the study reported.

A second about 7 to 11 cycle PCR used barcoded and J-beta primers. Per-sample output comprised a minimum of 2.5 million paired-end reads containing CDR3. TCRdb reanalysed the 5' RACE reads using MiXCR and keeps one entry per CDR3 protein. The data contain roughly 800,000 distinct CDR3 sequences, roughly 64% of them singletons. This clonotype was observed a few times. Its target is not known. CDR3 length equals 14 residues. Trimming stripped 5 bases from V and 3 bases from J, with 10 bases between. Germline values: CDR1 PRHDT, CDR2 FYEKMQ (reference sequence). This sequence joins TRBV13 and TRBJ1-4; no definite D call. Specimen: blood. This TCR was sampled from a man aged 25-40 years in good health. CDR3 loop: CASSTGRANEKLFF. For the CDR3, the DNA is TGTGCCAGCAGCACGGGCCGGGCTAATGAAAAACTGTTTTTT.